The text below deals with one TCR beta chain. TCRdb ran MiXCR on the RACE reads and lists one entry per CDR3 protein. This table holds 95,000 to 150,000 distinct CDR3 sequences, approximately 10% found once. CDR3 length: 14 residues. Trimming removed 6 bases from V and 4 bases from J, with 18 bases in between. Per the germline V gene, CDR1 is SQVTM and CDR2 is ANQGSEA. Noted time point: patch test 3, about 24 weeks after DPC sensitization. As to treatment: therapeutic diphenylcyclopropenone sensitization with weekly scalp DPC. This entry belongs to a study of human T cells and chemical hapten exposure.

The sample was whole blood, taken in connection with sensitization to the hapten diphenylcyclopropenone (DPC). The TCR sequence derives from a woman aged 45 to 65 with alopecia areata. Some clones in this sample may be carry-over from other donors' samples. The genes are TRBV29-1 and TRBJ1-1, with TRBD1 as a possible D gene (5 bases). CDR3 region: CSVHPSGPSTEAFF. The CDR3 DNA reads as TGCAGCGTGCACCCATCGGGGCCATCCACTGAAGCTTTCTTT.